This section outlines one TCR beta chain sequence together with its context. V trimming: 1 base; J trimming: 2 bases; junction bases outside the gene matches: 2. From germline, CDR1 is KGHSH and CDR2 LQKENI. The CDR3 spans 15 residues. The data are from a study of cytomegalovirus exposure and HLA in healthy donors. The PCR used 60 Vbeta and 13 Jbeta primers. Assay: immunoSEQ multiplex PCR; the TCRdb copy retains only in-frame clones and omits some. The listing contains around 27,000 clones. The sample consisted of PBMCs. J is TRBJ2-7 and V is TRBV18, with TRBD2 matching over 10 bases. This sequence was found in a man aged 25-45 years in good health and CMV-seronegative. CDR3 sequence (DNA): TGTGCCAGCTCACCACTAGCGGGGGGCCCCTACGAGCAGTACTTC. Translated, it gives CASSPLAGGPYEQYF.